The T cell receptor (beta chain) under discussion was sequenced for a study of technical replicates of blood from a few donors. The CDR3 length is 17 residues. CDR1 is SGHTA, CDR2 FQGNSA, per germline. V shed 5 bases, J shed 2 bases, and the junction held 14 bases outside the gene matches. Sequenced by immunoSEQ multiplex PCR; TCRdb stores in-frame clones only, minus some. The profile covers around 77,000 clones, with roughly 92% appearing a single time and 0.41% taken by the ten largest. This sequence joins TRBV7-2 and TRBJ2-5; 7 bases align to TRBD2. This receptor was identified in a human donor in good health. The material sequenced was T cells isolated from PBMCs. The CDR3 DNA sequence: TGTGCCAGCAGCCCTCAAGGGCTAGCGGATATTCAAGAGACCCAGTACTTC. Translation: CASSPQGLADIQETQYF.